These 9 T cell receptor beta chains were all obtained from the same sample, sequenced in a study of identical twins. MiXCR, applied by TCRdb to the 5' RACE reads, yields one record per CDR3 protein. The sample has approximately 530,000 distinct CDR3 sequences, around 22% seen once. These data were also reused for a study on yellow fever vaccine responses in identical twins.

Sequencing was performed on CD4+ T cells sorted from blood. These receptors all come from a woman under 30 in good health.

This clonotype was detected a few times. The V and J genes are TRBV12-3 or TRBV12-4 and TRBJ2-3, with 10 bases matching TRBD2. The CDR3 covers 14 residues. V lost 7 bases to trimming and J lost 6 bases; unmatched junction nucleotides: 7. CDR3 bases: TGTGCCAGCAAGCTAGCGGGAGATCTCGATACGCAGTATTTT. Protein: CASKLAGDLDTQYF.

The chain uses TRBV11-3 and TRBJ2-1; 12 bases are a match to TRBD2. The length of the CDR3 is 15 residues. The trim removed 2 bases at V and 10 bases at J, leaving 6 bases unmatched. Germline V lookup: CDR1 SGHNT, CDR2 YENEEA. The CDR3 nucleotides are TGTGCCAGCAGCTTACTAGCGGGAGGGCCATGGGAGCAGTTCTTC. Residues: CASSLLAGGPWEQFF. The variable domain in full, with the rest retrieved from reference TRBV11-3 and TRBJ2-1, is EAGVVQSPRYKIIEKKQPVAFWCNPISGHNTLYWYLQNLGQGPELLIRYENEEAVDDSQLPKDRFSAERLKGVDSTLKIQPAELGDSAVYLCASSLLAGGPWEQFFGPGTRLTVL.

This clonotype was detected a few times. The rearrangement joins TRBV7-8 to TRBJ2-3, with D uncertain. CDR3 length: 16 residues. V was shortened by 3 bases and J by 0 bases, with 13 bases between the two germline ends. Germline CDR1 SGHVS, CDR2 FQNEAQ. CDR3 bases: TGTGCCAGCAGCTTTTCCCCTAGGTGGAGCACAGATACGCAGTATTTT. It translates to CASSFSPRWSTDTQYF.

This clonotype has a handful of counts. This rearrangement joins TRBV3-1 to TRBJ2-4; the match to TRBD2 covers 8 bases. J was trimmed by 4 bases and V by 0 bases; bases with no gene match: 5. The CDR3 spans 16 residues. Germline CDR1 LGHDT, CDR2 YNNKEL (reference sequence). CDR3 amino acids: CASSQDRVAGKNIQYF. The CDR3 bases are TGTGCCAGCAGCCAAGATAGGGTAGCGGGGAAAAACATTCAGTACTTC.

The rearrangement uses TRBV20-1 and TRBJ2-3; TRBD2 is a possible D gene (6 bases). Germline loops: CDR1 DFQATT, CDR2 SNEGSKA (reference sequence). V gave up 3 bases and J gave up 4 bases, with 11 bases separating them. CDR3 length equals 13 residues. The CDR3 loop reads CSARTRIADTQYF. CDR3 coding DNA: TGCAGTGCTAGGACTAGGATCGCAGATACGCAGTATTTT.

The chain is built from TRBV6-1 and TRBJ2-6; 8 bases fit TRBD1. This CDR3 comprises 19 residues. The germline CDR1 and CDR2 sequences are MNHNS and SASEGT. V dropped 4 bases and J dropped 1; count of bases not matched to a gene: 12. Here the CDR3 reads CASSGTGGTHPSGANVLTF. In nucleotides, the CDR3 is TGTGCCAGCAGTGGTACAGGGGGAACCCATCCGTCTGGGGCCAACGTCCTGACTTTC.

The V gene is TRBV7-3, the J gene TRBJ2-3, with 9 bases that match TRBD1. From germline, CDR1 is SGHTA and CDR2 FQGTGA. J lost 6 bases, V lost 5 bases, and 12 bases had no gene match. This CDR3 has 16 amino acids. The CDR3 reads CASSQYGTGYVDTQYF. CDR3 sequence (DNA): TGTGCCAGCAGCCAATACGGGACAGGGTACGTGGATACGCAGTATTTT.

The rearrangement uses TRBV15 and TRBJ2-3; TRBD1 might be the D (6 bases). CDR1 and CDR2 (germline): LNHNV, YYDKDF (reference sequence). The CDR3 consists of 16 residues. V gave up 8 bases and J gave up 1 base, with 19 bases separating them. This chain's CDR3 is CATSGPQGHRTDTQYF. Written as DNA, the CDR3 is TGTGCCACCTCGGGCCCGCAGGGACATCGCACAGATACGCAGTATTTT.

The table lists this clonotype with a few counts. V gene TRBV12-3 or TRBV12-4 combines with J gene TRBJ2-1; TRBD1 aligns across 9 bases. This CDR3 is 16 amino acids long. V was clipped by 6 bases and J by 10 bases; unmatched bases: 16. CDR3 sequence reads: CASSRPFGTGNLEQFF. The CDR3 DNA reads TGTGCCAGCAGCCGCCCTTTCGGGACAGGGAATTTGGAGCAGTTCTTC.